One and the same sample provided the 17 T cell receptor beta chains below, sequenced in a study of T cell responses to AZD1222 COVID-19 vaccine. Clones were sequenced by immunoSEQ multiplex PCR, and TCRdb holds only the in-frame ones, with some missing. The sample includes 180,000 or so clones, 90% to 95% of them seen just once. The material sequenced was peripheral blood, taken on day 0 of AZD1222 vaccination. The receptors shown here come from an adult in good health.

The CDR3 region is CSEMGGEEETQYF. CDR3 nucleotide sequence: TGCAGCGAAATGGGAGGAGAAGAAGAGACCCAGTACTTC. The rearrangement uses TRBV29-1 and TRBJ2-5; TRBD2 is a possible D gene (6 bases). Germline CDR1 SQVTM, CDR2 ANQGSEA. This CDR3 region has 13 residues. V lost 7 bases and J lost 3, with 15 bases in between.

This chain connects TRBV6-5 to TRBJ2-5; 7 nucleotides line up with TRBD2. The CDR3 has 14 amino acids. Germline loops: CDR1 MNHEY, CDR2 SVGAGI. The V and J ends lost 2 bases and 5 bases, in that order; junction bases with no gene match: 5. DNA for the CDR3: TGTGCCAGCAGTTACAGCGGGGACGGGGAGACCCAGTACTTC. Its protein product is CASSYSGDGETQYF.

The rearrangement joins TRBV3-1 (or the pseudogene TRBV3-2) to TRBJ2-1, with a possible D match to TRBD1 (5 bases). Trimming stripped 8 bases from V and 1 base from J, with 12 bases between. The CDR3 has 14 residues. Germline assignment: CDR1 LGHDT and CDR2 YNNKEL (reference sequence). The CDR3 protein is CASGQGRSYNEQFF. The CDR3 DNA follows: TGTGCCAGCGGGCAGGGCCGATCCTACAATGAGCAGTTCTTC.

In the case of this clone: This sample includes further DNA sequences coding for the same CDR3. This rearrangement joins TRBV9 to TRBJ1-6; D gene uncertain. The CDR3 has 12 residues. CDR1 is SGDLS and CDR2 is YYNGEE in the germline V gene. V shed 3 bases and J shed 8 bases, with 6 bases lying between them. CDR3 amino acids: CASSALDSPLHF. The DNA for the CDR3 is TGTGCCAGCAGCGCCCTCGATTCACCCCTCCACTTT.

The V and J genes are TRBV27 and TRBJ1-1; D is perhaps TRBD1 (5 bases). Trimming removed 3 bases at V and 11 bases at J, with 16 bases between. This CDR3 is built from 13 residues. Germline lookup yields CDR1 MNHEY and CDR2 SMNVEV (reference sequence). CDR3 in amino acids: CASSFHFVGTAFF. DNA for the CDR3: TGTGCCAGCAGTTTTCATTTTGTAGGGACGGCTTTCTTT.

The chain links TRBV3-1 (or the pseudogene TRBV3-2) to TRBJ2-1, with D possibly being TRBD1 (5 bases). Germline V gene sequence: CDR1 LGHDT, CDR2 YNNKEL (reference sequence). There are 14 residues in the CDR3. The V end lost 0 bases, the J end lost 10 bases, and 13 bases lay between the germline ends. CDR3 DNA sequence: TGTGCCAGCAGCCAAGATTTGAACAGGTTCGAGCAGTTCTTC. It yields the protein CASSQDLNRFEQFF.

V gene TRBV5-6 combines with J gene TRBJ1-1; unclear D gene. Trimming cost V 0 bases and J 0 bases, with 9 bases left between them. Germline V CDR1 and CDR2: SGHDT, YYEEEE. The CDR3 runs to 15 residues. The CDR3 DNA reads as TGTGCCAGCAGCTTGGCCCAGACCATGAACACTGAAGCTTTCTTT. Translated: CASSLAQTMNTEAFF.

This clone was seen once. This chain joins TRBV30 and TRBJ1-2; D might be TRBD1 (5 bases). Germline V gives CDR1 GTSNPN, CDR2 SVGIG (reference sequence). The CDR3 loop spans 12 amino acids. V dropped 5 bases and J dropped 7 bases, with 14 bases sitting between them. The CDR3 DNA follows: TGTGCCTGGGGCCCTTGGGGACCTGGCTACACCTTC. Protein product: CAWGPWGPGYTF.

The chain joins TRBV27 to TRBJ2-3; 10 bases align to TRBD2. Germline loops: CDR1 MNHEY, CDR2 SMNVEV (reference sequence). The CDR3 extends over 16 amino acids. The junction had 9 bases not matched to a gene; V was cut back by 4 bases and J by 5 bases. Written as DNA, the CDR3 is TGTGCCAGCAGTTCGATCCTAGCGGGAGAGGGAGATACGCAGTATTTT. Encoded protein: CASSSILAGEGDTQYF.

This clone was observed a few times. The J gene is TRBJ1-1, the V gene TRBV10-1, with D hard to call. Germline CDR1 is WNHNN and CDR2 is SYGVQD (reference sequence). This CDR3 is built from 12 residues. V lost 8 bases and J 1 base, leaving 8 bases between the germline ends. CDR3 sequence reads: CASSVGNTEAFF. Written as DNA, the CDR3 is TGCGCCAGCTCCGTCGGGAACACTGAAGCTTTCTTT.

J is TRBJ1-5 and V is TRBV5-6; possible D gene TRBD1, 6 bases. CDR3 length equals 15 residues. Germline CDR1 is SGHDT and CDR2 is YYEEEE. V was trimmed by 4 bases and J by 0 bases, leaving 11 bases between them. CDR3: CASSLRGYSNQPQHF. As DNA, the CDR3 is TGTGCCAGCAGCCTTAGGGGGTATAGCAATCAGCCCCAGCATTTT.

The rearrangement uses TRBV29-1 and TRBJ1-1; D is ambiguous. The germline CDR1 and CDR2 sequences are SQVTM and ANQGSEA. V shed 5 bases and J shed 0 bases, with 13 bases lying between them. The CDR3 is made up of 14 amino acids. The CDR3 DNA follows: TGCAGCGTTTTAGGACGGCACATGAACACTGAAGCTTTCTTT. This codes for CSVLGRHMNTEAFF.

The CDR3: CASSIGGRAQWNEQFF. The CDR3 DNA sequence: TGTGCCAGCAGCATAGGCGGGAGGGCCCAATGGAATGAGCAGTTCTTC. V is TRBV3-1 (or the pseudogene TRBV3-2) and J is TRBJ2-1, with TRBD2 identical over 9 bases. J lost 7 bases, V lost 5 bases, and 12 bases had no gene match. Per germline, CDR1 LGHDT and CDR2 YNNKEL (reference sequence). CDR3 length: 16 residues.

This chain uses TRBV7-6 with TRBJ2-7, with D maybe TRBD1 (6 bases). CDR1 is SGHVS and CDR2 is FNYEAQ in the germline V gene. The germline V and J ends were trimmed by 5 bases and 3 bases, with 17 bases remaining between them. The CDR3 consists of 15 residues. CDR3 coding DNA: TGTGCCAGCAGCCGACAGGACGGTAGTGGCTACGAGCAGTACTTC. Translated, it gives CASSRQDGSGYEQYF. Drawing the rest from reference TRBV7-6 and TRBJ2-7, the complete variable domain is GAGVSQSPRYKVTKRGQDVALRCDPISGHVSLYWYRQALGQGPEFLTYFNYEAQQDKSGLPNDRFSAERPEGSISTLTIQRTEQRDSAMYRCASSRQDGSGYEQYFGPGTRLTVT.

This chain uses TRBV6-5 with TRBJ1-1; the D gene is possibly TRBD1 (5 bases). Germline V gene sequence: CDR1 MNHEY, CDR2 SVGAGI. Between the trimmed V and J ends, which lost 7 bases and 3 bases, there was a span of 12 bases. This CDR3 is built from 13 residues. CDR3 protein: CASTRGTYTEAFF. DNA of the CDR3: TGTGCCAGCACCCGAGGGACTTACACTGAAGCTTTCTTT.

The rearrangement uses TRBV6-5 and TRBJ1-1; 7 bases agree with TRBD1. V lost 10 bases to trimming and J lost 3 bases; unmatched junction nucleotides: 8. The CDR3 totals 13 residues. CDR1 is MNHEY and CDR2 is SVGAGI in the germline V gene. As DNA, the CDR3 is TGTGCCACGATTAGGACAGGTTACACTGAAGCTTTCTTT. It is translated as CATIRTGYTEAFF.

V is TRBV6-4 and J is TRBJ2-7, with 8 bases matching TRBD1. Trimming took 2 bases from V and 5 from J; bases not matched to a gene: 5. Germline assignment: CDR1 MRHNA and CDR2 SNTAGT. The CDR3 contains 14 residues. CDR3 DNA sequence: TGTGCCAGCAGTGACACAGGACAGGGTAACGAGCAGTACTTC. This translates into CASSDTGQGNEQYF.